The 18 T cell receptor beta chains below were found in one sample sequenced in a study of OX40 agonist ivuxolimab in advanced cancers. Method: immunoSEQ multiplex PCR; TCRdb's copy keeps in-frame clones and lacks some. The profile shows roughly 100,000 clones, about 87% of them singletons. The starting material was CD4+ or CD8+ T cells sorted from blood, obtained in a trial of the OX40 agonist ivuxolimab. Every receptor here comes from an adult with an advanced solid tumor such as melanoma, head and neck, liver or kidney cancer.

The chain combines TRBV5-1 with TRBJ2-1, with D perhaps assigned TRBD1 or TRBD2 (5 bases each). The length of the CDR3 is 15 residues. Germline V gene lookup returns CDR1 SGHRS and CDR2 YFSETQ. Trimming pared 3 bases from V and 0 bases from J, leaving 10 bases between. CDR3: CASSSGTVSYNEQFF. The DNA of the CDR3 is TGCGCCAGCAGCTCCGGGACCGTCTCCTACAATGAGCAGTTCTTC.

The chain joins TRBV7-2 to TRBJ2-3; 7 bases map to TRBD1. V was clipped by 5 bases and J by 7 bases; unmatched bases: 3. This CDR3 has 12 residues. Per the germline V gene, CDR1 is SGHTA and CDR2 is FQGNSA. CDR3 in amino acids: CASSNRGYTQYF. DNA for the CDR3: TGTGCCAGCAGCAACAGGGGATATACGCAGTATTTT.

This chain uses TRBV7-2 with TRBJ2-7; possibly TRBD1 for D (5 bases). The V gene lost 6 bases and the J gene lost 4 bases, with 10 bases spanning the gap. CDR3 size: 12 residues. Looked up from germline, CDR1 is SGHTA and CDR2 is FQGNSA. The chain's CDR3 is CASSPTGYEQYF. CDR3 bases: TGTGCCAGCAGTCCCACAGGTTACGAGCAGTACTTC.

The chain combines TRBV2 with TRBJ2-7; the D gene is possibly TRBD1 (6 bases). The germline CDR1 and CDR2 sequences are SNHLY and FYNNEI. The CDR3 extends over 12 amino acids. V was trimmed by 10 bases and J by 2 bases, leaving 12 bases between them. The CDR3, as DNA: TGTGCCACCCACAGGGAGCCCTACGAGCAGTACTTC. Translated, it gives CATHREPYEQYF.

The rearrangement links TRBV27 to TRBJ2-1; D call uncertain. Germline V CDR1 and CDR2: MNHEY, SMNVEV (reference sequence). This CDR3 has 12 residues. V lost 5 bases, J lost 14 bases, and 16 bases lay in between. CDR3 bases: TGTGCCAGCAGTCAACGGACGGAAGAGGAGTTCTTC. Amino acids: CASSQRTEEEFF.

The chain couples TRBV7-9 to TRBJ1-1, with D perhaps matching TRBD1 (5 bases). Trimming removed 1 base at V and 2 bases at J, with 11 bases between. This CDR3 contains 15 residues. Germline V gene sequence: CDR1 SEHNR, CDR2 FQNEAQ (reference sequence). This CDR3 reads CASSLGPQVNTEAFF. CDR3 nucleotides: TGTGCCAGCAGCTTAGGGCCACAGGTAAACACTGAAGCTTTCTTT.

As for this clone: The same CDR3 is also encoded by other DNA sequences in this sample. The chain employs TRBV7-9 and TRBJ1-1; no firm D call. The CDR3 runs 13 residues. Germline CDR1 and CDR2: SEHNR and FQNEAQ (reference sequence). Trimming shortened V by 1 base and J by 1 base, and 4 bases separated the two germline ends. CDR3 amino acids: CASSLGQNTEAFF. The CDR3 DNA reads as TGTGCCAGCAGCTTAGGCCAGAACACTGAAGCTTTCTTT.

The chain recombines TRBV18 with TRBJ2-6; D gene ambiguous. There are 14 residues in the CDR3. Trimming pared 6 bases from V and 0 bases from J, leaving 6 bases between. Germline V gene data show CDR1 as KGHSH and CDR2 as LQKENI. The CDR3 sequence: CASSRDSGANVLTF. The CDR3 region has the DNA TGTGCCAGCTCCCGAGACTCTGGGGCCAACGTCCTGACTTTC.

V gene TRBV2 combines with J gene TRBJ1-3, with no clear D. CDR3 length: 15 amino acids. The germline V gene has CDR1 SNHLY and CDR2 FYNNEI. V was trimmed by 4 bases and J by 0 bases, leaving 10 bases between them. The CDR3 nucleotides are TGTGCCAGCAGTGCGTCAGGCAGCTCTGGAAACACCATATATTTT. It translates to CASSASGSSGNTIYF.

The table lists this clone with a few counts. The J gene is TRBJ1-1, the V gene TRBV29-1; no clear D. CDR3 length: 11 amino acids. The germline V gene encodes CDR1 SQVTM and CDR2 ANQGSEA. V was pared by 6 bases and J by 1 base, with 6 bases between. In nucleotides, the CDR3 is TGCAGCGTCACAGCGAACACTGAAGCTTTCTTT. Protein: CSVTANTEAFF.

The rearrangement links TRBV28 to TRBJ1-5; no reliable D call. This CDR3 is 13 amino acids long. Trimming removed 2 bases from V and 1 base from J, with 3 bases in between. Per the germline V gene, CDR1 is MDHEN and CDR2 is SYDVKM. The CDR3 is CASSLDSNQPQHF. Written as DNA, the CDR3 is TGTGCCAGCAGTTTAGACAGCAATCAGCCCCAGCATTTT.

V usage is TRBV6-6 and J usage is TRBJ2-7; D possibly corresponds to TRBD2 (6 bases). Germline V gives CDR1 MNHNY, CDR2 SVGAGI (reference sequence). This CDR3 has 15 residues. Trimming pared 3 bases from V and 6 bases from J, leaving 18 bases between. The CDR3 region is CASSYSRTTPFEQYF. Written as DNA, the CDR3 is TGTGCCAGCAGTTATTCCAGGACTACTCCCTTCGAGCAGTACTTC.

The chain joins TRBV4-3 to TRBJ1-6; D may be TRBD1 (6 bases). CDR3 length equals 18 residues. V was trimmed by 0 bases and J by 4 bases, leaving 16 bases between them. Germline lookup yields CDR1 LGHNA and CDR2 YSLEER. The CDR3 here is CASSQDVGSTGYNSPLHF. CDR3 nucleotide sequence: TGCGCCAGCAGCCAAGACGTGGGGTCCACAGGGTATAATTCACCCCTCCACTTT.

The chain combines TRBV28 with TRBJ2-5, with D possibly TRBD1 on 6 matching bases. Per germline, CDR1 MDHEN and CDR2 SYDVKM. The CDR3 loop spans 15 amino acids. Deletions cut 1 base from V and 3 bases from J, with 12 bases between. The CDR3, as DNA: TGTGCCAGCAGTTTATCTCCGGACAGAAAAGAGACCCAGTACTTC. It yields the protein CASSLSPDRKETQYF.

Only a few counts were recorded for this clone. The chain links TRBV2 to TRBJ1-4; 7 bases agree with TRBD1. J gave up 4 bases and V 8 bases, and 4 bases lay outside the gene matches. The CDR3 loop spans 13 amino acids. Germline V gives CDR1 SNHLY, CDR2 FYNNEI. In DNA, the CDR3 is TGTGCCAGCCTGGGACAGATTAATGAAAAACTGTTTTTT. It encodes CASLGQINEKLFF. The full variable domain, its missing parts supplied by reference TRBV2 and TRBJ1-4, is EPEVTQTPSHQVTQMGQEVILRCVPISNHLYFYWYRQILGQKVEFLVSFYNNEISEKSEIFDDQFSVERPDGSNFTLKIRSTKLEDSAMYFCASLGQINEKLFFGSGTQLSVL.

The chain has TRBV14 and TRBJ2-2; no clear D. This CDR3 has 12 residues. Trimming left V 6 bases short and J 2 bases short, with 4 bases between. Per germline, CDR1 SGHDN and CDR2 FVKESK. The CDR3, as DNA: TGTGCCAGCAGTCTAAACACCGGGGAGCTGTTTTTT. Amino acids: CASSLNTGELFF.

The rearrangement joins TRBV7-2 to TRBJ2-1, with 12 bases lining up with TRBD2. The germline CDR1 and CDR2 sequences are SGHTA and FQGNSA. J lost 7 bases, V lost 6 bases, and 10 bases had no gene match. The CDR3 runs 16 residues. The CDR3 region is CASSERGLAGSNEQFF. The CDR3 bases are TGTGCCAGCAGTGAGCGTGGACTAGCGGGGAGTAATGAGCAGTTCTTC.

This clone was counted between two and nine times. The V call is TRBV6-4, the J call TRBJ1-6; 7 nucleotides align to TRBD1. Germline V gene sequence: CDR1 MRHNA, CDR2 SNTAGT. The V gene end was trimmed by 7 bases and the J gene end by 8 bases; junction bases not matched to a gene: 5. The CDR3 has 13 amino acids. In DNA form, the CDR3 reads TGTGCCAGCAATAACAGGGGAGATTCACCCCTCCACTTT. Amino acids: CASNNRGDSPLHF.